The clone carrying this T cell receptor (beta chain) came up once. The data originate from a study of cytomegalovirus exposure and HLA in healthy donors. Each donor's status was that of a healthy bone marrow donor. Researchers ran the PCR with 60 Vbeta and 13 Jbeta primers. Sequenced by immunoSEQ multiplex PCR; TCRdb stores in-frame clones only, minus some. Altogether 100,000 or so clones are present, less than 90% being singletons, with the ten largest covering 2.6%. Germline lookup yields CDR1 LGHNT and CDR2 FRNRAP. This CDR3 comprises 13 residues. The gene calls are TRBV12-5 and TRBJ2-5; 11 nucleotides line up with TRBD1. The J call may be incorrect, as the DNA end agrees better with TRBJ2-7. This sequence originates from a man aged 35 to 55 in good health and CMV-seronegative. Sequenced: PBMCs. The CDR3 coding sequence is TGTGCTAGTGGTTCAGGGACAGGGGGCGAGCAGTACTTC. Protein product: CASGSGTGGEQYF.